A selection of T cell receptor beta chains follows, all from one sample in a study of blood T cell repertoires in COVID-19. The assay was immunoSEQ multiplex PCR, and TCRdb's table has in-frame clones only and misses some. The sample records roughly 250,000 clones, roughly nine tenths being singletons. Input material: PBMCs or T cells enriched from blood (not recorded which). These receptor sequences come from a human donor in a cohort exposed to, infected with or recovered from COVID-19 (not recorded which). The donor label of this sample is uncertain. CDR3s leave out the opening cysteine and the closing phenylalanine or tryptophan.

J gene	V gene	CDR3 protein
TRBJ1-3	TRBV29-1	SVAVADRGSGNTIY
TRBJ2-2	TRBV9	ASSVGDRNTGELF
TRBJ1-1	TRBV5-6	ASSSGSTEAF
TRBJ2-1	TRBV30	AWSLGDNEQF
TRBJ2-2	TRBV2	ASMRGGTGELF
TRBJ2-5	TRBV27	ASGPGGLGIETQY
TRBJ1-1	TRBV27	ASSSLSDPGGREAF
TRBJ1-1	TRBV19	ASSFGTGSTEAF
TRBJ2-3	TRBV30	AWSEGSGGLDTQY
TRBJ2-1	TRBV19	ASRPDSLGGNEQF